Sequencing of this TCR beta chain was carried out in a study of blood T cell repertoires in COVID-19. This CDR3 region has 16 residues. The trim removed 4 bases at V and 2 bases at J, leaving 4 bases unmatched. Germline CDR1 MNHNS, CDR2 SASEGT. This table comes from immunoSEQ multiplex PCR, and its TCRdb copy is limited to in-frame clones, with some not included. The repertoire holds 300,000 to 400,000 clones, with roughly 90% as singletons. Sequencing input: PBMCs or T cells enriched from blood (not recorded which). The TCR originated in a woman in her thirties who had recovered from COVID-19. The chain links TRBV6-1 to TRBJ2-3; 12 bases agree with TRBD2. The CDR3 region is CASSARLAGATDTQYF. CDR3 in DNA: TGTGCCAGCAGTGCCCGACTAGCGGGGGCCACAGATACGCAGTATTTT.